This T cell receptor (beta chain) originates from a study of beta chain features in type 1 diabetes. Looking at the study overall: There was similarity between patients and healthy donors in age, gender and cell yields.

This clone appeared a few times. What was sequenced were expressed TCRB transcripts, since all of the isolated RNA had been reverse transcribed. The study sequenced naive, central memory and regulatory T cell samples to an average of around 3.4 million reads. Sequenced by immunoSEQ multiplex PCR; TCRdb stores in-frame clones only, minus some. The sample shows 850,000 to 900,000 clones, under 20% of them seen only once. Stem cell-like memory, regulatory, central memory and naive CD4+ cells were sorted via CD45RO/CCR7/CD25/CD127/CD95/CD27. The purity of all sorted populations exceeded 98%. Trimming removed 4 bases from V and 5 bases from J, with 13 bases in between. CDR3 length equals 13 residues. CDR1 and CDR2 (germline): SGDLS, YYNGEE.

Source material: naive CD4+ T cells from blood. V is TRBV9 and J is TRBJ2-7; D is possibly TRBD1 or TRBD2 (6 bases each). This receptor was obtained from a woman aged 18-29 years in good health. CDR3 amino acids: CASSPLGGNEQYF. The CDR3 coding sequence is TGTGCCAGCAGCCCCTTAGGGGGGAACGAGCAGTACTTC.